This record looks at one T cell receptor (beta chain) sequence and its context. Its antigen is currently not known. No per-base quality is available; no much larger clone lies one base away. Via the germline V gene (reference sequence), CDR1 is SEHNR and CDR2 FQNEAQ. The CDR3 spans 16 residues, from the cysteine through the phenylalanine. Only CDR3 DNA remains: 48 bases, in frame from the first base. V is trimmed back by 5 bases and J by 2 bases, and the junction contains 10 bases that no gene match accounts for. Participants in the prospective study were aged 18 to 89 years, lived in some 24 United States geographic areas, and enrolled through a virtual design. Cohort assignment in the prospective study relied on participant-reported clinical history from a screening survey and a study questionnaire. Exposed participants had been in contact with someone with a PCR-confirmed or clinician-diagnosed COVID-19 case within 2 weeks of study entry. Each participant in the prospective study had whole blood, serum and a nasopharyngeal or oropharyngeal swab collected by mobile phlebotomists. Over an approximately 2-month period, participants in the prospective study had the option of providing additional blood draws and questionnaires. Before DNA extraction, prospective study blood samples were shipped either frozen or at room temperature.

The immunoSEQ Assay, a bias-controlled multiplex PCR, was used to amplify TCRbeta CDR3 regions from genomic DNA. From the authors' description of their analysis: The number of nucleated cells in each sample was estimated by amplification of reference gene primers within the assay. To quantify the absolute abundance of each unique TCRbeta CDR3 rearrangement, sequence reads were collapsed and filtered. For each sample, productive Simpson clonality was calculated as the square root of Simpson's diversity index across productive rearrangements. TCRdb stores this immuneACCESS table with in-frame sequences only. Part of the clones is absent; in the studies checked, under half of the shortfall reflects unresolved V genes, and no reason is known for the rest. That table gives V, J and clone size, and the DNA gave D and trimming. Here the sample has some 300,000 clones; about nine tenths occur a single time. Of the sample, approximately 2.9% falls within the top ten clones.

The data were obtained in a study of blood T cell repertoires in COVID-19 (dated by TCRdb to about 2020). For the study in its entirety: The collaborator samples originated in the United States, Italy and Spain and spanned the acute and convalescent phases of COVID-19. The material from the prospective study consisted of cDNA or gDNA derived from T cells, B-cell-depleted T cells, or PBMCs. The dataset comprised deeply sampled blood TCRbeta repertoires from subjects exposed to, actively infected with, or recovered from COVID-19. A freely available public database, intended as a resource for researchers studying the immune response to SARS-CoV-2, is where the repertoires were released. The samples were drawn from the first 160 participants of the ongoing ImmuneRACE study and from over a thousand subjects provided by 6 global collaborators. The sample metadata nearly always contained a de-identified subject ID, COVID-19 status, age in years and sex. Where HLA class I and class II types were available, the types were taken from metadata supplied by the sample provider, not from assay-based typing.

What the research found in general, with its limitations: How much clinical and demographic metadata was included differed by source and by participant, and the metadata was provided uncurated.

The sample was PBMCs or T cells enriched from blood (not recorded which). The chain is assembled from TRBV7-9 and TRBJ2-3, with 7 bases matching TRBD2. The clonotype originates from a woman aged 45 to 65 who had been exposed to COVID-19. The bases are TGTGCCAGCAGCCCACAGACTAGCTTTGACACAGATACGCAGTATTTT. It translates to CASSPQTSFDTDTQYF.